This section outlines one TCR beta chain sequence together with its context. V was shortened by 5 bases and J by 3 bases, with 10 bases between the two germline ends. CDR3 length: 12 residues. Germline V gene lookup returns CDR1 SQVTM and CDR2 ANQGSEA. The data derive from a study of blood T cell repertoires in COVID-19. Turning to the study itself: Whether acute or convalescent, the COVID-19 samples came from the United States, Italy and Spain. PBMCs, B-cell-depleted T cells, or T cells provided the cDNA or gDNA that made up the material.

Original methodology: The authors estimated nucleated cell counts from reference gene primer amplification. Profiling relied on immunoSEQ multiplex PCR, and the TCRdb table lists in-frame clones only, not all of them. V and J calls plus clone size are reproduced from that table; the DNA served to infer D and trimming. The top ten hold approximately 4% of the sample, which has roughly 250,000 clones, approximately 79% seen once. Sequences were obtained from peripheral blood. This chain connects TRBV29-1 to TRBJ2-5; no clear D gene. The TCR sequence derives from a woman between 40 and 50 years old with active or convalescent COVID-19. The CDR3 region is CSVSLGEETQYF. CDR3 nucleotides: TGCAGCGTTTCACTCGGAGAAGAGACCCAGTACTTC.